This TCR beta chain was profiled in a study of T cells after posttransplantation cyclophosphamide. Study-wide points: Skin or GI-infiltrating T cells shared few TRB sequences with blood. Later post-transplant blood repertoires were often dominated by donor CD8+ memory clones. Recipient CMV seropositivity and CMV reactivation strongly tracked TRB clonality.

From germline, CDR1 is SGHVS and CDR2 FNYEAQ. Trimming cost V 4 bases and J 7 bases; bases outside gene matches: 6. The CDR3 is made up of 13 amino acids. Clones were read by immunoSEQ multiplex PCR, and TCRdb kept only the in-frame ones, dropping some. The sample carries under 8,000 clones, 92% recorded once. Busulfan-fludarabine conditioning, marrow transplant, and cyclophosphamide on days +3 and +4 were administered. In the case of this clone: No antigen is known for it.

The sample here was PBMCs, taken 1404 days after allogeneic stem cell transplant with posttransplant cyclophosphamide. The V and J genes are TRBV7-6 and TRBJ2-7, with 8 bases fitting TRBD2. The TCR originated in a female patient aged 50-59 years who received an allogeneic stem cell transplant from a related donor, was CMV-positive, and had no GVHD. Among the T cells, some may be from the graft donor. The CDR3 region is CASSWGREGEQYF. For the CDR3, the DNA is TGTGCCAGCAGCTGGGGCCGGGAGGGGGAGCAGTACTTC.